This T cell receptor beta chain was identified during a study of blood T cell repertoires in COVID-19. Looking at the study overall: Sites in the United States, Italy and Spain provided acute and convalescent COVID-19 samples.

Assay: immunoSEQ multiplex PCR; the TCRdb copy retains only in-frame clones and omits some. The profile shows roughly 68,000 clones, around 80% of them singletons. There are 16 residues in the CDR3. After removal of 3 bases from V and 3 bases from J, the junction contained 8 bases not matched to a gene. Germline values: CDR1 KGHSH, CDR2 LQKENI. This receptor was taken from a woman aged 40 to 49 with acute COVID-19. Material for sequencing was PBMCs or T cells enriched from blood (not recorded which). The chain couples TRBV18 to TRBJ2-1; TRBD2 agrees at 7 bases. CDR3 DNA: TGTGCCAGCTCACCGCTCGCGGGAGTCCTCTACAATGAGCAGTTCTTC. Protein sequence: CASSPLAGVLYNEQFF.